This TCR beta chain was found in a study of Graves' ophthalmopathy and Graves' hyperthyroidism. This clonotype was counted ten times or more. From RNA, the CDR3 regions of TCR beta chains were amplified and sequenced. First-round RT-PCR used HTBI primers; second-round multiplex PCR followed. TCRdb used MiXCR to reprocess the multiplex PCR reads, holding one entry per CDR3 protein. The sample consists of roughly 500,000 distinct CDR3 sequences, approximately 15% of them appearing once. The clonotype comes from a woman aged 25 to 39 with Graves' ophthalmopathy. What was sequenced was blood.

CDR3 DNA: TGTGCCAGCAGTTATCCCTCGGTAGGCGGGTACGAGCAGTACTTC. Residues: CASSYPSVGGYEQYF. The rearrangement links TRBV6-5 to TRBJ2-7, with TRBD2 as a possible D gene (5 bases). Germline-derived CDR1 and CDR2 are MNHEY and SVGAGI. The CDR3 loop spans 15 amino acids. The V end lost 3 bases, the J end lost 4 bases, and 16 bases lay between the germline ends.